This entry describes one T cell receptor (beta chain). This entry belongs to a study of blood T cell repertoires in COVID-19. Individuals aged roughly 18 to 95 years were recruited from about two dozen US areas. Repertoires were generated with immunoSEQ multiplex PCR, while TCRdb's copy carries only in-frame clones and drops some. Counted here are tens of thousands of clones, around 80% occurring once; the ten biggest clones make up 3.8%. The CDR3 consists of 16 residues. Trimming at V came to 5 bases and at J to 2 bases, leaving 8 bases not matched to a gene. Germline CDR1 LNHNV, CDR2 YYDKDF (reference sequence).

The sample comprised PBMCs or T cells enriched from blood (not recorded which). This rearrangement joins TRBV15 to TRBJ2-3; 9 bases map to TRBD2. This clonotype originated in a woman aged 40 to 49 with acute COVID-19. CDR3 sequence reads: CATSSQAGGFTDTQYF. CDR3 DNA sequence: TGTGCCACCAGCTCTCAAGCGGGGGGATTCACAGATACGCAGTATTTT.